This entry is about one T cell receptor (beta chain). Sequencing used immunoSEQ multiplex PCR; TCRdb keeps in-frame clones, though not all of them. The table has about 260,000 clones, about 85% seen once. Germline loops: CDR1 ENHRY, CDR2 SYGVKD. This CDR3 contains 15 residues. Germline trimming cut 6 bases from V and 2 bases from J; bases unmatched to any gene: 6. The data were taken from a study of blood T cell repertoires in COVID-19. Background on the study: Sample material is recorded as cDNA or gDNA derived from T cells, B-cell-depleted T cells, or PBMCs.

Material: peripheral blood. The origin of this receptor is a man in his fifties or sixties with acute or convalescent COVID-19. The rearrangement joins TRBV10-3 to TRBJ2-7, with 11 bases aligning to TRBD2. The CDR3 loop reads CAIRNLAGGTYEQYF. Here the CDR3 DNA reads TGTGCCATCAGAAACCTAGCGGGGGGAACCTACGAGCAGTACTTC.